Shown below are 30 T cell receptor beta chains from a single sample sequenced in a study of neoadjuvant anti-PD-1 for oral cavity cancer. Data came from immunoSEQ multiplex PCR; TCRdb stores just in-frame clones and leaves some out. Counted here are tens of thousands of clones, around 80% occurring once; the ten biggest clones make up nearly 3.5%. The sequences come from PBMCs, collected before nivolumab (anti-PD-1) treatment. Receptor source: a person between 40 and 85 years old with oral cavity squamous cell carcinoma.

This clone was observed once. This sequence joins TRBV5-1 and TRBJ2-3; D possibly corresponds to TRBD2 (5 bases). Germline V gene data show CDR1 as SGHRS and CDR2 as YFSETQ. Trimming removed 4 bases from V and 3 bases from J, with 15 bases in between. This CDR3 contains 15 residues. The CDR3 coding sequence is TGCGCCAGCAGCCCAACCGTCGGGGATACAGATACGCAGTATTTT. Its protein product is CASSPTVGDTDTQYF.

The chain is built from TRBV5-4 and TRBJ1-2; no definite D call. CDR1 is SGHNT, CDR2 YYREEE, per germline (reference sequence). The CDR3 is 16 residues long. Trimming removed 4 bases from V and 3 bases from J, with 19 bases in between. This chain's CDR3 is CASSPPVGLLDYGYTF. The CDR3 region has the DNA TGTGCCAGCAGCCCTCCGGTAGGGTTGTTGGACTATGGCTACACCTTC.

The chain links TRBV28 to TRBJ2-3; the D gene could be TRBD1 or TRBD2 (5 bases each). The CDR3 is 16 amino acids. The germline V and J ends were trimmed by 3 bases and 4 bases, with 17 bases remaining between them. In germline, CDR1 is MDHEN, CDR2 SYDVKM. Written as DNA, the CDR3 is TGTGCCAGCAGTTTTGCCCCGGGGCTAGCCGCAGATACGCAGTATTTT. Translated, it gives CASSFAPGLAADTQYF.

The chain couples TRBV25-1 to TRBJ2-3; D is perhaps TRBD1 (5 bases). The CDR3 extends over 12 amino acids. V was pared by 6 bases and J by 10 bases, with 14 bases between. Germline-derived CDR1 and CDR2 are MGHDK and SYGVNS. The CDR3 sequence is CASSPPQGSQYF. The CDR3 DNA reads TGTGCCAGCAGCCCCCCCCAGGGATCGCAGTATTTT.

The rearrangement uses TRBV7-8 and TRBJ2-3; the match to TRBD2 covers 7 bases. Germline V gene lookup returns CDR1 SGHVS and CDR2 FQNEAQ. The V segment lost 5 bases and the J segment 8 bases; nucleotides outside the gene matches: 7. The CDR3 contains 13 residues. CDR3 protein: CASSATSDGTQYF. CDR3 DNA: TGTGCCAGCAGCGCAACTAGCGACGGTACGCAGTATTTT.

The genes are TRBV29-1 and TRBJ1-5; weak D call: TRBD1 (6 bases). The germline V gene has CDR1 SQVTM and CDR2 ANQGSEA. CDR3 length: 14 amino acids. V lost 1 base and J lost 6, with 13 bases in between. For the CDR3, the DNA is TGCAGCGTTGAAGGGCAGGGGCGAGGTCAGCCCCAGCATTTT. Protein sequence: CSVEGQGRGQPQHF.

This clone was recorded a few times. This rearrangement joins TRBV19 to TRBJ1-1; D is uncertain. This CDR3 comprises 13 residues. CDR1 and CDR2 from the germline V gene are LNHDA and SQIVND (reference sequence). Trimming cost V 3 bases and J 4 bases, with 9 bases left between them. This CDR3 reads CASSITRSTEAFF. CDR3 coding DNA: TGTGCCAGTAGTATTACGAGGAGCACTGAAGCTTTCTTT.

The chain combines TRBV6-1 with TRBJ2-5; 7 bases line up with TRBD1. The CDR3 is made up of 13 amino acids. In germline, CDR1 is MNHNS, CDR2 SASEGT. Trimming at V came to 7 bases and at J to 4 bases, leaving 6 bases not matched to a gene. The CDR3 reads CASMDRILETQYF. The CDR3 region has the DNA TGTGCCAGCATGGACAGGATACTAGAGACCCAGTACTTC.

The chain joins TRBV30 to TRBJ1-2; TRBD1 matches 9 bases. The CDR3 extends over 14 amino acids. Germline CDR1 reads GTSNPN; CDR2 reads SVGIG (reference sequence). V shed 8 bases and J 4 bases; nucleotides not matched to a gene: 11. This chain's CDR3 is CAVPGTGHGYGYTF. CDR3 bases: TGTGCCGTCCCGGGGACAGGGCATGGCTATGGCTACACCTTC.

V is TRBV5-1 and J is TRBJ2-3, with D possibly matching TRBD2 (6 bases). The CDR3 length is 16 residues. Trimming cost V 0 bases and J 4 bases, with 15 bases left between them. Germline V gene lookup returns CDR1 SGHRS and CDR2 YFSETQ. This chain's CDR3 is CASSLATSQFADTQYF. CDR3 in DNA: TGCGCCAGCAGCTTGGCTACTAGCCAGTTCGCAGATACGCAGTATTTT.

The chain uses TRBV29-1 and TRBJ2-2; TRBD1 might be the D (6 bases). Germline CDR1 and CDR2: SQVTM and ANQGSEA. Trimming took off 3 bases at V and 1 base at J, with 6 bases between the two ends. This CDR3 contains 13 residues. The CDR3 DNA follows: TGCAGCGTTGACAGGGGGAACACCGGGGAGCTGTTTTTT. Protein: CSVDRGNTGELFF.

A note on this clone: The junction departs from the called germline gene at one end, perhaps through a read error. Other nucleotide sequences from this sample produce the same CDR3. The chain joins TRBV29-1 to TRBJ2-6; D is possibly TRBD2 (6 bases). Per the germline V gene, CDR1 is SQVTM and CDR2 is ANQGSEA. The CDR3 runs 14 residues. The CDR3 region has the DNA TGCAGCGTTTGGACTATACCTGGGGCCAACGTCTTGACTTTC. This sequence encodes CSVWTIPGANVLTF.

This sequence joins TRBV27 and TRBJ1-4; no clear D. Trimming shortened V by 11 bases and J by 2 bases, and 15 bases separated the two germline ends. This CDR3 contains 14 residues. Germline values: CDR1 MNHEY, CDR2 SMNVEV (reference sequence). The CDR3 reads CACRSKPTNEKLFF. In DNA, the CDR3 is TGTGCCTGCCGGTCAAAACCGACTAATGAAAAACTGTTTTTT.

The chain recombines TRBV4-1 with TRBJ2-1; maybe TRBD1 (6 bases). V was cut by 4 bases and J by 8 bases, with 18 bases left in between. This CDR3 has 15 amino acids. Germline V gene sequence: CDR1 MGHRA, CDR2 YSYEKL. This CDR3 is CASSPPGHRSDEQFF. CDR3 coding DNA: TGCGCCAGCAGCCCGCCGGGACATCGGTCCGATGAGCAGTTCTTC.

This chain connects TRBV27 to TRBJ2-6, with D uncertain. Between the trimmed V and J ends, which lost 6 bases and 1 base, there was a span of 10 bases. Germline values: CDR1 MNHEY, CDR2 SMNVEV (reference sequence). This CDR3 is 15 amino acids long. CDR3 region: CASSSIRSGANVLTF. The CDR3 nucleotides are TGTGCCAGCAGCTCAATCAGATCTGGGGCCAACGTCCTGACTTTC.

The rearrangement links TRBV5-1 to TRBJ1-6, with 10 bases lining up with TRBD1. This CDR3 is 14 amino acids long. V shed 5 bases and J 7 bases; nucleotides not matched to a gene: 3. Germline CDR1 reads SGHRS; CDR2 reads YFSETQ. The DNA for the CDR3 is TGCGCCAGCAGTCTGGGACAGGGGAATTCACCCCTCCACTTT. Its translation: CASSLGQGNSPLHF.

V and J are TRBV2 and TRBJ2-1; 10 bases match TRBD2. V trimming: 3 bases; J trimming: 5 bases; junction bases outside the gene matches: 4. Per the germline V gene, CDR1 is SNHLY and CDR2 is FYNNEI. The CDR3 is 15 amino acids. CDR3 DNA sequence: TGTGCCAGCAGTGAGTCTAGCGGGGGAGACAATGAGCAGTTCTTC. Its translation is CASSESSGGDNEQFF.

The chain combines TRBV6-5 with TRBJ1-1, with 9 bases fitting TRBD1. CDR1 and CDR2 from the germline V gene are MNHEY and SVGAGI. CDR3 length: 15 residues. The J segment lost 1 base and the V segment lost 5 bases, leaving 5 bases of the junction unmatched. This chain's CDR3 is CASSTPGQGNTEAFF. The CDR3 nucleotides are TGTGCCAGCAGTACGCCGGGACAGGGGAACACTGAAGCTTTCTTT.

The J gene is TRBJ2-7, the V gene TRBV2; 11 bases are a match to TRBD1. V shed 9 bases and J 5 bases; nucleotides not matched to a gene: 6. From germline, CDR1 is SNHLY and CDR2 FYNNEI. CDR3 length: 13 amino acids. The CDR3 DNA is TGTGCCAGTACCGGGACAGGGGGAAACGAGCAGTACTTC. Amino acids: CASTGTGGNEQYF. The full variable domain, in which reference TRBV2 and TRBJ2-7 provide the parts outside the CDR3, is EPEVTQTPSHQVTQMGQEVILRCVPISNHLYFYWYRQILGQKVEFLVSFYNNEISEKSEIFDDQFSVERPDGSNFTLKIRSTKLEDSAMYFCASTGTGGNEQYFGPGTRLTVT.

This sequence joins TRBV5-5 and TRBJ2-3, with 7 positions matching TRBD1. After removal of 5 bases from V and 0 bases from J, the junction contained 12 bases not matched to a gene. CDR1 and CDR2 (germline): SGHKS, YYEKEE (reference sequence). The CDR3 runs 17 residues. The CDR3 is CASRRAPVRGSTDTQYF. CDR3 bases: TGTGCCAGCAGGCGAGCCCCTGTCAGGGGGAGCACAGATACGCAGTATTTT.

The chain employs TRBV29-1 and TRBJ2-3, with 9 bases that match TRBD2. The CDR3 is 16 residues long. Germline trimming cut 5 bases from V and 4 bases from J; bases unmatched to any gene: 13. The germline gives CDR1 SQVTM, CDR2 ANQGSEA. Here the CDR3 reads CSVRGGGGRAADTQYF. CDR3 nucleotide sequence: TGCAGCGTTCGTGGAGGGGGCGGGAGGGCCGCAGATACGCAGTATTTT.

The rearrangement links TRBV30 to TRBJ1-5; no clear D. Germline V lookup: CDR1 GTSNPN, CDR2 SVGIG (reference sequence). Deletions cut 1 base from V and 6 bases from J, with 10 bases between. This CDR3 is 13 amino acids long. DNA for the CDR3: TGTGCCTGGAGTGGGGGAGGGTTTCAGCCCCAGCATTTT. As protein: CAWSGGGFQPQHF.

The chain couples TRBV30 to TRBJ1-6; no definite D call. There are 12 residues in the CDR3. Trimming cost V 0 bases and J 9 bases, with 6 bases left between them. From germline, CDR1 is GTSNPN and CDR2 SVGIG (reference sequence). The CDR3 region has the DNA TGTGCCTGGAGTGTACTTGGTTCACCCCTCCACTTT. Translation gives CAWSVLGSPLHF.

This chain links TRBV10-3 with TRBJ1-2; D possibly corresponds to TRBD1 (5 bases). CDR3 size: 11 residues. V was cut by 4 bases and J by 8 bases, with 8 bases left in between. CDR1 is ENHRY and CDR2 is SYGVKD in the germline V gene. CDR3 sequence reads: CAISGGEGYTF. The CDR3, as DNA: TGTGCCATCAGTGGAGGGGAAGGCTACACCTTC.

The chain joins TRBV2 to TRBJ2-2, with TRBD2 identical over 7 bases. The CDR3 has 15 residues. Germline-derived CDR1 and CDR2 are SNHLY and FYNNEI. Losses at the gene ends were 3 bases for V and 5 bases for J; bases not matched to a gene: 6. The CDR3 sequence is CASSEGQGGTGELFF. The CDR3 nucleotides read TGTGCCAGCAGTGAGGGTCAGGGAGGGACCGGGGAGCTGTTTTTT.

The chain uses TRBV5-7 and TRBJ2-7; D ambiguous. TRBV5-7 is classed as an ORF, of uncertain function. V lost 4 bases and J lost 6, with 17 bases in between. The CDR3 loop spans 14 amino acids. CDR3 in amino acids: CASSRVTDSSEQYF. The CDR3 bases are TGTGCCAGCAGCCGGGTTACAGATTCATCCGAGCAGTACTTC.

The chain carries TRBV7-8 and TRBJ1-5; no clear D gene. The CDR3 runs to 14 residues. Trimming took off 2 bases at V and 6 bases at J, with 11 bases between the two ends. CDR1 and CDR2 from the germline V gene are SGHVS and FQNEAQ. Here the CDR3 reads CASSLQRARQPQHF. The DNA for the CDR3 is TGTGCCAGCAGCTTACAGAGGGCTCGTCAGCCCCAGCATTTT.

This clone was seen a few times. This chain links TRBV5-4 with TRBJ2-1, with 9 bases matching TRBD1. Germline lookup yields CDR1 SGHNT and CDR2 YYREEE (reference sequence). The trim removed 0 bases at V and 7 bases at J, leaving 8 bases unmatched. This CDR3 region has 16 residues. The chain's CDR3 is CASSLVDRGVGNEQFF. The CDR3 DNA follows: TGTGCCAGCAGCTTGGTGGACAGGGGAGTGGGAAATGAGCAGTTCTTC.

The CDR3 spells CASSPVVSRGGEQYF. The CDR3 DNA reads TGTGCCAGCAGCCCGGTGGTTTCGCGGGGCGGCGAGCAGTACTTC. This chain connects TRBV5-4 to TRBJ2-7; weak D call: TRBD2 (6 bases). Trimming took 4 bases from V and 6 from J, leaving 20 bases between them. Germline-derived CDR1 and CDR2 are SGHNT and YYREEE (reference sequence). The CDR3 totals 15 residues.

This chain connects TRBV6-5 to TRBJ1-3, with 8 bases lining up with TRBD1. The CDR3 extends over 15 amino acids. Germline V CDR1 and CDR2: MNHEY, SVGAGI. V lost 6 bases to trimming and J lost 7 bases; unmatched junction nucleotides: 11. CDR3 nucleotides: TGTGCCAGCAGAGATAACAGGGGGGTTCGGAACACCATATATTTT. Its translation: CASRDNRGVRNTIYF.